This T cell receptor (beta chain) is drawn from a study of blood T cell repertoires in COVID-19. Clones were read by immunoSEQ multiplex PCR, and TCRdb kept only the in-frame ones, dropping some. This table holds roughly 130,000 clones, roughly four fifths found once. CDR3 length: 13 amino acids. In germline, CDR1 is SGHVS, CDR2 FNYEAQ. With 3 bases clipped from V and 7 bases from J, the junction kept 4 bases outside the gene matches. V and J are TRBV7-6 and TRBJ2-3; 7 bases are shared with TRBD2. The source of this sequence is a man at least 80 years old with acute or convalescent COVID-19. Material for sequencing was peripheral blood. CDR3 sequence (DNA): TGTGCCAGCAGCTTCGGAGCGGGGAATACGCAGTATTTT. Residues: CASSFGAGNTQYF. The variable domain in full, completed from reference TRBV7-6 and TRBJ2-3, reads GAGVSQSPRYKVTKRGQDVALRCDPISGHVSLYWYRQALGQGPEFLTYFNYEAQQDKSGLPNDRFSAERPEGSISTLTIQRTEQRDSAMYRCASSFGAGNTQYFGPGTRLTVL.